This TCR beta chain originates from a study of OX40 agonist ivuxolimab in advanced cancers. Study details: Averaging around 60 years in age, with a range of roughly 23 to 80, the cohort was approximately 84% male. It was permissible to have had prior anti-PD-1, anti-PD-L1 or anti-CTLA-4 therapy, and approximately 40% had some. Three patients got partial responses; one had hepatocellular carcinoma and two had cutaneous melanoma. Study conclusions and caveats: CD4+ and CD8+ blood T cells expanded clonally by week 6 at 0.1 to 3.0 mg/kg.

Worth noting for this clone: The antigen is not known.

TCRdb's table, derived via immunoSEQ multiplex PCR, lists solely in-frame clones and lacks some. This sample carries 100,000 or so clones, roughly 95% of them seen once, and the ten largest clones take around 2%. The CDR3 consists of 12 residues. Germline trimming cut 7 bases from V and 7 bases from J; bases unmatched to any gene: 3. Germline V gives CDR1 MNHEY, CDR2 SMNVEV (reference sequence). This receptor was obtained from an adult with an advanced solid tumor such as melanoma, head and neck, liver or kidney cancer. The sample consisted of CD4+ or CD8+ T cells sorted from blood, taken in a trial of the OX40 agonist ivuxolimab. The chain combines TRBV27 with TRBJ2-1; TRBD1 matches 8 bases. CDR3 residues: CASTQGANEQFF. CDR3 in DNA: TGTGCCAGCACCCAGGGGGCGAATGAGCAGTTCTTC.